The 28 T cell receptor beta chains given below trace back to one sample, sequenced in a study of blood T cell repertoires in COVID-19. Profiled with immunoSEQ multiplex PCR; TCRdb holds only in-frame clones, not every one. The table has some 110,000 clones, about 81% seen once; the top ten hold roughly 7.9%. What was sequenced was peripheral blood. These receptors originate from a man aged 70 or older with acute or convalescent COVID-19.

This clone came up once. This chain connects TRBV19 to TRBJ2-3, with D possibly being TRBD1 (6 bases). There are 16 residues in the CDR3. Germline assignment: CDR1 LNHDA and CDR2 SQIVND (reference sequence). V gave up 2 bases and J gave up 0 bases, with 12 bases separating them. The CDR3 DNA is TGTGCCAGTAGTATACGGCAGGGGTCTAGCACAGATACGCAGTATTTT. Translated, it gives CASSIRQGSSTDTQYF. Complete variable domain (other parts from reference TRBV19 and TRBJ2-3): DGGITQSPKYLFRKEGQNVTLSCEQNLNHDAMYWYRQDPGQGLRLIYYSQIVNDFQKGDIAEGYSVSREKKESFPLTVTSAQKNPTAFYLCASSIRQGSSTDTQYFGPGTRLTVL.

The rearrangement uses TRBV30 and TRBJ1-2; D remains ambiguous. From germline, CDR1 is GTSNPN and CDR2 SVGIG (reference sequence). V lost 1 base, J lost 3 bases, and 6 bases lay in between. The CDR3 totals 12 residues. The CDR3 loop reads CAWSEQDYGYTF. In nucleotides, the CDR3 is TGTGCCTGGAGTGAGCAGGACTATGGCTACACCTTC. Filled out from reference TRBV30 and TRBJ1-2, the complete variable domain reads SQTIHQWPATLVQPVGSPLSLECTVEGTSNPNLYWYRQAAGRGLQLLFYSVGIGQISSEVPQNLSASRPQDRQFILSSKKLLLSDSGFYLCAWSEQDYGYTFGSGTRLTVV.

The sample holds a few counts of this clone. V usage is TRBV28 and J usage is TRBJ1-2, with TRBD1 as a possible D gene (5 bases). V lost 6 bases and J 5 bases, leaving 16 bases between the germline ends. Germline values: CDR1 MDHEN, CDR2 SYDVKM. CDR3 length: 14 amino acids. The CDR3 DNA follows: TGTGCCAGCAGACCACAGGATCTCGGTTATGGCTACACCTTC. As protein: CASRPQDLGYGYTF.

The rearrangement joins TRBV6-5 to TRBJ2-3; D is unclear. Trimming left V 5 bases short and J 2 bases short, with 8 bases between. This CDR3 spans 13 amino acids. Germline values: CDR1 MNHEY, CDR2 SVGAGI. CDR3 loop: CASSPPVTDTQYF. CDR3 DNA sequence: TGTGCCAGCAGTCCGCCGGTCACAGATACGCAGTATTTT.

J is TRBJ2-5 and V is TRBV11-2, with TRBD1 matching over 7 bases. The germline V gene has CDR1 SGHAT and CDR2 FQNNGV. V lost 1 base to trimming and J lost 2 bases; unmatched junction nucleotides: 4. The CDR3 sequence is 15 residues long. CDR3 in amino acids: CASSLVNRGQETQYF. Here the CDR3 DNA reads TGTGCCAGCAGCTTAGTAAACAGGGGTCAAGAGACCCAGTACTTC.

The gene calls are TRBV4-1 and TRBJ2-2; D perhaps matches TRBD2 (6 bases). This CDR3 is built from 15 residues. V was cut by 0 bases and J by 5 bases, with 10 bases left in between. Germline CDR1 is MGHRA and CDR2 is YSYEKL. The CDR3 nucleotides are TGCGCCAGCAGCCAAGAGACTAGGGCGACCGGGGAGCTGTTTTTT. Its protein is CASSQETRATGELFF.

The V gene is TRBV5-5, the J gene TRBJ2-1; no firm D call. Deletions cut 7 bases from V and 6 bases from J, with 11 bases between. Germline CDR1 SGHKS, CDR2 YYEKEE (reference sequence). This CDR3 region has 12 residues. The CDR3 reads CASYYHTNEQFF. The CDR3 nucleotides are TGTGCCAGCTACTACCACACCAATGAGCAGTTCTTC.

The rearrangement links TRBV18 to TRBJ1-1, with D tentatively TRBD1 (6 bases). The CDR3 spans 16 residues. Trimming took off 1 base at V and 1 base at J, with 13 bases between the two ends. Germline loops: CDR1 KGHSH, CDR2 LQKENI. CDR3 in DNA: TGTGCCAGCTCACCACTATTACAGGGAGAGAACACTGAAGCTTTCTTT. It translates to CASSPLLQGENTEAFF.

This clone has only a few counts. The chain recombines TRBV5-6 with TRBJ1-2; TRBD1 matches at 10 bases. The CDR3 runs 16 residues. Germline CDR1 SGHDT, CDR2 YYEEEE. After removal of 0 bases from V and 7 bases from J, the junction contained 9 bases not matched to a gene. For the CDR3, the DNA is TGTGCCAGCAGCTTGGAGGGGGGACAGGGGTTCTCTGGCTACACCTTC. As protein: CASSLEGGQGFSGYTF.

The chain joins TRBV6-1 to TRBJ1-6; 7 bases are a match to TRBD1. Per germline, CDR1 MNHNS and CDR2 SASEGT. The J segment lost 4 bases and the V segment lost 4 bases, leaving 10 bases of the junction unmatched. The CDR3 runs to 17 residues. CDR3 nucleotides: TGTGCCAGCAGTGCTATCCGGGACAGACAATATAATTCACCCCTCCACTTT. Translating it yields CASSAIRDRQYNSPLHF.

The rearrangement joins TRBV3-1 (or the pseudogene TRBV3-2) to TRBJ2-3, with D perhaps matching TRBD2 (5 bases). Trimming cost V 4 bases and J 4 bases, with 24 bases left between them. Germline CDR1 reads LGHDT; CDR2 reads YNNKEL (reference sequence). CDR3 length equals 18 residues. CDR3 in amino acids: CASSLLRTSGFRPDTQYF. The CDR3 coding sequence is TGTGCCAGCAGCCTCCTGAGGACTTCTGGATTCCGGCCAGATACGCAGTATTTT.

The CDR3 nucleotides read TGCAGTGCTAGTACAGGGGGCGGCTATGGCTACACCTTC. This sequence encodes CSASTGGGYGYTF. V and J are TRBV20-1 and TRBJ1-2, with 9 bases lining up with TRBD1. The germline CDR1 and CDR2 sequences are DFQATT and SNEGSKA (reference sequence). J gave up 4 bases and V 3 bases, and 3 bases lay outside the gene matches. CDR3 length: 13 residues.

V is TRBV30 and J is TRBJ1-4, with D unclear. This CDR3 spans 14 amino acids. Germline V lookup: CDR1 GTSNPN, CDR2 SVGIG (reference sequence). V lost 3 bases and J 2 bases, leaving 10 bases between the germline ends. The CDR3 region is CAWRRELTNEKLFF. In DNA form, the CDR3 reads TGTGCCTGGAGGCGGGAGTTGACTAATGAAAAACTGTTTTTT.

The chain links TRBV20-1 to TRBJ1-2; 9 nucleotides match TRBD1. CDR1 is DFQATT, CDR2 SNEGSKA, per germline (reference sequence). With 3 bases clipped from V and 0 bases from J, the junction kept 11 bases outside the gene matches. There are 17 residues in the CDR3. The CDR3 DNA sequence: TGCAGTGCTAGTCCCTTCGGGACAGGGAGGGCTAACTATGGCTACACCTTC. As protein: CSASPFGTGRANYGYTF.

V is TRBV5-4 and J is TRBJ2-2; D is ambiguous. Trimming took off 0 bases at V and 7 bases at J, with 4 bases between the two ends. Germline V gene lookup returns CDR1 SGHNT and CDR2 YYREEE (reference sequence). The CDR3 has 12 amino acids. The CDR3 reads CASSLAGGELFF. Written as DNA, the CDR3 is TGTGCCAGCAGCTTGGCCGGCGGGGAGCTGTTTTTT.

The chain is built from TRBV5-1 and TRBJ1-1, with 7 bases identical to TRBD1. Germline trimming cut 6 bases from V and 1 base from J; bases unmatched to any gene: 9. This CDR3 has 15 residues. Germline-derived CDR1 and CDR2 are SGHRS and YFSETQ. DNA for the CDR3: TGCGCCAGCACTCGTGGAACAGGGGCGAACACTGAAGCTTTCTTT. Translated: CASTRGTGANTEAFF.

The CDR3 protein is CASSLAPIDSSNQPQHF. CDR3 nucleotides: TGCGCCAGCAGCTTGGCCCCGATCGACAGCTCCAATCAGCCCCAGCATTTT. The chain carries TRBV5-1 and TRBJ1-5, with D possibly TRBD1 on 5 matching bases. Trimming stripped 0 bases from V and 3 bases from J, with 16 bases between. Germline lookup yields CDR1 SGHRS and CDR2 YFSETQ. This CDR3 spans 17 amino acids.

V is TRBV5-5 and J is TRBJ2-2; the match to TRBD1 covers 9 bases. V shed 4 bases, J shed 8 bases, and the junction held 9 bases outside the gene matches. This CDR3 comprises 15 residues. CDR1 is SGHKS and CDR2 is YYEKEE in the germline V gene (reference sequence). This chain's CDR3 is CASSPTGTGSGELFF. Written as DNA, the CDR3 is TGTGCCAGCAGCCCCACGGGGACAGGGTCTGGGGAGCTGTTTTTT.

The chain has TRBV7-3 and TRBJ2-3; 7 bases map to TRBD2. From germline, CDR1 is SGHTA and CDR2 FQGTGA. J gave up 4 bases and V 0 bases, and 1 base lay outside the gene matches. This CDR3 is 14 amino acids long. In nucleotides, the CDR3 is TGTGCCAGCAGCTTAACAGGGAGGGCAGATACGCAGTATTTT. It codes for CASSLTGRADTQYF.

The count of this clone is one. DNA for the CDR3: TGTGCCAGCTCACCATGGGGCACAGGGGGCGGTGGGGCCAACGTCCTGACTTTC. Amino acid sequence: CASSPWGTGGGGANVLTF. The chain employs TRBV18 and TRBJ2-6; TRBD1 aligns across 9 bases. Germline CDR1 and CDR2: KGHSH and LQKENI. This CDR3 spans 18 amino acids. V was clipped by 2 bases and J by 3 bases; unmatched bases: 8. The entire variable domain, with the rest obtained from reference TRBV18 and TRBJ2-6, is as follows: NAGVMQNPRHLVRRRGQEARLRCSPMKGHSHVYWYRQLPEEGLKFMVYLQKENIIDESGMPKERFSAEFPKEGPSILRIQQVVRGDSAAYFCASSPWGTGGGGANVLTFGAGSRLTVL.

V and J are TRBV6-5 and TRBJ1-1; D might be TRBD1 (6 bases). V lost 1 base to trimming and J lost 5 bases, with 14 bases between them. Per germline, CDR1 MNHEY and CDR2 SVGAGI. This CDR3 has 15 residues. Written as DNA, the CDR3 is TGTGCCAGCAGTTACTTACAGGGTGGTGTAACTGAAGCTTTCTTT. Its translation: CASSYLQGGVTEAFF.

The V call is TRBV29-1, the J call TRBJ2-5; 8 positions match TRBD2. Germline V gene sequence: CDR1 SQVTM, CDR2 ANQGSEA. V was pared by 4 bases and J by 0 bases, with 10 bases of the junction left unmatched. The CDR3 length is 16 residues. The CDR3 spells CSVVSGTRRYQETQYF. The DNA for the CDR3 is TGCAGCGTTGTTTCCGGGACTAGGAGGTACCAAGAGACCCAGTACTTC.

This clone was picked up a small number of times. The chain couples TRBV27 to TRBJ1-1; D may be TRBD1 (6 bases). Between the trimmed V and J ends, which lost 4 bases and 0 bases, there was a span of 12 bases. Germline V gene sequence: CDR1 MNHEY, CDR2 SMNVEV (reference sequence). The length of the CDR3 is 15 residues. CDR3 bases: TGTGCCAGCAGTTCCACAGGGAAGGTGAACACTGAAGCTTTCTTT. The encoded protein is CASSSTGKVNTEAFF.

DNA of the CDR3: TGTGCCAGTAGTGCCAGGACTAGCGGGGTACCCGCGAACACCGGGGAGCTGTTTTTT. Encoded protein: CASSARTSGVPANTGELFF. This rearrangement joins TRBV19 to TRBJ2-2; TRBD2 matches 12 bases. This CDR3 contains 19 residues. With 5 bases clipped from V and 0 bases from J, the junction kept 10 bases outside the gene matches. Germline loops: CDR1 LNHDA, CDR2 SQIVND (reference sequence).

V gene TRBV12-5 combines with J gene TRBJ2-5, with TRBD1 matching over 9 bases. Per the germline V gene, CDR1 is LGHNT and CDR2 is FRNRAP. This CDR3 has 14 amino acids. J gave up 5 bases and V 5 bases, and 6 bases lay outside the gene matches. This chain's CDR3 is CASGPGQGRETQYF. The CDR3 coding sequence is TGTGCTAGTGGTCCAGGACAGGGGCGGGAGACCCAGTACTTC.

The chain uses TRBV6-5 and TRBJ2-3; TRBD2 agrees at 9 bases. CDR1 and CDR2 from the germline V gene are MNHEY and SVGAGI. The CDR3 length is 13 residues. Trimming removed 6 bases from V and 15 bases from J; junction bases left unmatched: 13. DNA of the CDR3: TGTGCCAGCAGCCGGCGGGGACTAGCACCGGCTTATTTT. Translated, it gives CASSRRGLAPAYF.

The chain is built from TRBV9 and TRBJ1-2, with D perhaps TRBD1 (6 bases). The CDR3 loop spans 13 amino acids. Trimming took off 3 bases at V and 6 bases at J, with 12 bases between the two ends. Looked up from germline, CDR1 is SGDLS and CDR2 is YYNGEE. The chain's CDR3 is CASSAGTSDGYTF. CDR3 nucleotides: TGTGCCAGCAGCGCGGGGACAAGCGATGGCTACACCTTC.

The J gene is TRBJ1-5, the V gene TRBV19; TRBD1 matches 9 bases. Germline V gene lookup returns CDR1 LNHDA and CDR2 SQIVND (reference sequence). This CDR3 is 18 amino acids long. The ends lost 6 bases at V and 0 bases at J; junction bases unmatched: 12. The CDR3 region has the DNA TGTGCCAGTAGCACCGGGACAGGGAGGATCTATAGCAATCAGCCCCAGCATTTT. Its protein product is CASSTGTGRIYSNQPQHF.